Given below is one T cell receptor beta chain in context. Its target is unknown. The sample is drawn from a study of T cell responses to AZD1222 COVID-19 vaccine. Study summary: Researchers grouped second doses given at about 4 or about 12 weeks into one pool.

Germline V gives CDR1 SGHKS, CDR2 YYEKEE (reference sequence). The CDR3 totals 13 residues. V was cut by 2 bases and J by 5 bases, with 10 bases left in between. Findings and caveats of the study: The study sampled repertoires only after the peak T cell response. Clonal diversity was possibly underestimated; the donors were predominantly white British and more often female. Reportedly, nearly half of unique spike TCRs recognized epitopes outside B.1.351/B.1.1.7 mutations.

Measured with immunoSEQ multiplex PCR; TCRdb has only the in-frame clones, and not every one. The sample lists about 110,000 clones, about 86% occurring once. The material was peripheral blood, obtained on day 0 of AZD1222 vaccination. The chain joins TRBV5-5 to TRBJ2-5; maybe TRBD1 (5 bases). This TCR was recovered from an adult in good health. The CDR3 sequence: CASSFGHPETQYF. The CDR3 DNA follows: TGTGCCAGCAGCTTCGGACATCCGGAGACCCAGTACTTC.